The 30 T cell receptor beta chains below were found in one sample sequenced in a study of T cells after yellow fever vaccination. TCRdb re-derived calls from the 5' RACE reads in MiXCR, one entry per CDR3 protein. The table has around 300,000 distinct CDR3 sequences, about 4.5% seen once. The material was PBMCs, obtained 15 days after the yellow fever booster vaccination. The receptor set was obtained from a young man who received the YFV17D yellow fever vaccine.

The sample holds many counts of this clonotype. This chain joins TRBV3-1 and TRBJ2-3; weak D call: TRBD2 (6 bases). Trimming shortened V by 0 bases and J by 2 bases, and 12 bases separated the two germline ends. CDR3 length: 16 residues. Germline V CDR1 and CDR2: LGHDT, YNNKEL (reference sequence). CDR3 sequence reads: CASSQETGVPTDTQYF. In nucleotides, the CDR3 is TGTGCCAGCAGCCAAGAGACGGGGGTCCCCACAGATACGCAGTATTTT.

Within the sample, this clonotype is medium-sized. V and J are TRBV6-2 or TRBV6-3 and TRBJ2-7, with D possibly called TRBD1 or TRBD2 (6 bases each). Per germline, CDR1 MNHEY and CDR2 SVGEGT. This CDR3 has 12 residues. The V end was cut by 7 bases, the J end by 4 bases, with 11 bases between. In nucleotides, the CDR3 is TGTGCCAGCATCGGGGGCGAATACGAGCAGTACTTC. Protein product: CASIGGEYEQYF.

Ten or more counts support this clonotype. This chain uses TRBV28 with TRBJ2-3, with D possibly being TRBD2 (6 bases). The length of the CDR3 is 14 residues. With 3 bases removed from V and 0 bases from J, the gap between germline ends came to 7 bases. Germline CDR1 is MDHEN and CDR2 is SYDVKM. This chain's CDR3 is CASSFGTSTDTQYF. In nucleotides, the CDR3 is TGTGCCAGCAGTTTTGGGACTAGCACAGATACGCAGTATTTT.

A remark on this clonotype: This could be a read error, since a much larger clone is one nucleotide away. V usage is TRBV4-3 and J usage is TRBJ2-7, with D unresolved. CDR3 length equals 12 residues. V was trimmed by 4 bases and J by 9 bases, leaving 13 bases between them. CDR1 and CDR2 (germline): LGHNA, YSLEER. CDR3 amino acids: CASSLRPRGQYV. In DNA form, the CDR3 reads TGCGCCAGCAGCCTCAGGCCCCGAGGGCAGTACGTC.

This clonotype was counted at least ten times. This sequence joins TRBV12-3 or TRBV12-4 and TRBJ2-7; possibly TRBD1 for D (6 bases). The CDR3 consists of 13 residues. V lost 3 bases to trimming and J lost 6 bases, with 12 bases between them. CDR3 protein: CASSFNQGSEQYF. CDR3 coding DNA: TGTGCCAGCAGTTTCAACCAGGGGAGCGAGCAGTACTTC.

This clonotype was picked up a small number of times. This chain uses TRBV28 with TRBJ1-1, with D perhaps matching TRBD1 (6 bases). V dropped 3 bases and J dropped 6 bases, with 14 bases sitting between them. The CDR3 runs to 14 residues. Germline CDR1 reads MDHEN; CDR2 reads SYDVKM. The CDR3 DNA sequence: TGTGCCAGCAGTTTTCCTTCCCGACAGGCTGAAGCTTTCTTT. This sequence encodes CASSFPSRQAEAFF.

The table lists this clonotype with many counts. The chain links TRBV7-3 to TRBJ2-2, with D perhaps matching TRBD1 (6 bases). V was cut by 6 bases and J by 3 bases, with 11 bases left in between. Germline CDR1 SGHTA, CDR2 FQGTGA. The CDR3 totals 14 residues. The CDR3 protein is CASSSQGYTGELFF. The CDR3 DNA reads as TGTGCCAGCAGTAGTCAGGGGTACACCGGGGAGCTGTTTTTT.

This chain links TRBV2 with TRBJ1-5; D is possibly TRBD1 (6 bases). Germline CDR1 reads SNHLY; CDR2 reads FYNNEI. Trimming removed 7 bases at V and 2 bases at J, with 15 bases between. The CDR3 contains 15 residues. The CDR3 DNA reads as TGTGCCAGCACTTCGACAGGATCGGGCAATCAGCCCCAGCATTTT. It translates to CASTSTGSGNQPQHF. Supplemented by reference TRBV2 and TRBJ1-5, the full variable domain reads EPEVTQTPSHQVTQMGQEVILRCVPISNHLYFYWYRQILGQKVEFLVSFYNNEISEKSEIFDDQFSVERPDGSNFTLKIRSTKLEDSAMYFCASTSTGSGNQPQHFGDGTRLSIL.

This clonotype was seen many times. V usage is TRBV4-2 and J usage is TRBJ1-3; 7 positions agree with TRBD1. The CDR3 is 15 amino acids. J lost 4 bases, V lost 3 bases, and 6 bases had no gene match. CDR1 and CDR2 (germline): LGHNA, YNFKEQ. CDR3 bases: TGTGCCAGCAGCCACCCAGACAGGGACGGAAACACCATATATTTT. Its translation is CASSHPDRDGNTIYF.

This clonotype was recorded at least ten times. The CDR3 reads CASSYSNLLGTEAFF. DNA for the CDR3: TGTGCCAGCAGTTACTCGAATTTGCTCGGCACTGAAGCTTTCTTT. This chain uses TRBV6-5 with TRBJ1-1; no definite D call. This CDR3 has 15 residues. Trimming took off 0 bases at V and 4 bases at J, with 12 bases between the two ends. Germline values: CDR1 MNHEY, CDR2 SVGAGI.

In its sample, this clonotype was seen a few times. The chain uses TRBV9 and TRBJ2-3; a weak D match, TRBD1 (5 bases). CDR1 and CDR2 from the germline V gene are SGDLS and YYNGEE. Trimming left V 1 base short and J 5 bases short, with 8 bases between. CDR3 length: 13 amino acids. This chain's CDR3 is CASSVQGVDTQYF. The DNA of the CDR3 is TGTGCCAGCAGCGTACAGGGCGTAGATACGCAGTATTTT.

This clonotype has a handful of counts. This rearrangement joins TRBV2 to TRBJ2-5; tentatively, D is TRBD2 (6 bases). The CDR3 covers 14 residues. Germline loops: CDR1 SNHLY, CDR2 FYNNEI. V was pared by 6 bases and J by 5 bases, with 16 bases between. This CDR3 reads CASSSTSVGETQYF. In nucleotides, the CDR3 is TGTGCCAGCAGCTCGACTAGTGTCGGCGAGACCCAGTACTTC.

This clonotype was recorded many times. This sequence joins TRBV11-2 and TRBJ2-3, with 12 bases matching TRBD2. The CDR3 sequence is 18 residues long. The V segment lost 1 base and the J segment 4 bases; nucleotides outside the gene matches: 9. Per the germline V gene, CDR1 is SGHAT and CDR2 is FQNNGV. The CDR3 is CASSLGTSGGLWADTQYF. CDR3 nucleotide sequence: TGTGCCAGCAGCTTAGGCACTAGCGGGGGGCTGTGGGCAGATACGCAGTATTTT.

This clonotype has only a few counts. The chain links TRBV20-1 to TRBJ2-7, with D maybe TRBD2 (6 bases). Germline V gene lookup returns CDR1 DFQATT and CDR2 SNEGSKA (reference sequence). Trimming removed 3 bases at V and 2 bases at J, with 20 bases between. The CDR3 totals 16 residues. The CDR3 loop is CSASPLFRDLTYEQYF. Written as DNA, the CDR3 is TGCAGTGCTAGTCCTTTATTCCGGGACTTAACCTACGAGCAGTACTTC.

A word on this clonotype: A read error may be the cause here, since a much bigger clone is one base away. This chain joins TRBV9 and TRBJ1-5, with D uncertain. Trimming took off 5 bases at V and 4 bases at J, with 7 bases between the two ends. The CDR3 covers 12 residues. Per germline, CDR1 SGDLS and CDR2 YYNGEE. The CDR3 sequence is CASSDGNQPQHF. The CDR3 coding sequence is TGTGCCAGCAGTGACGGGAATCAGCCCCAGCATTTT.

The chain links TRBV4-1 to TRBJ2-3; D is possibly TRBD2 (7 bases). This CDR3 comprises 17 residues. V lost 7 bases to trimming and J lost 2 bases, with 22 bases between them. Per the germline V gene, CDR1 is MGHRA and CDR2 is YSYEKL. Here the CDR3 reads CASNTAPTGGPTDTQYF. CDR3 bases: TGCGCCAGCAACACCGCCCCCACGGGGGGCCCCACAGATACGCAGTATTTT.

This clonotype was recorded a few times. The chain links TRBV4-1 to TRBJ1-5, with no clear D. Trimming took 2 bases from V and 2 from J, leaving 10 bases between them. Germline values: CDR1 MGHRA, CDR2 YSYEKL. The CDR3 runs to 15 residues. The CDR3 reads CASSQPGRGNQPQHF. For the CDR3, the DNA is TGCGCCAGCAGCCAACCGGGCCGGGGCAATCAGCCCCAGCATTTT.

This clonotype was seen more than once but under ten times. DNA of the CDR3: TGTGCCAGCAGCGTTAGATGGACAGTCCGAAACCCCTTACGCTACACCTTC. This codes for CASSVRWTVRNPLRYTF. This chain joins TRBV12-3 or TRBV12-4 and TRBJ1-2; possible D gene TRBD1, 6 bases. Trimming left V 6 bases short and J 9 bases short, with 29 bases between. The CDR3 has 17 amino acids.

V gene TRBV7-6 combines with J gene TRBJ2-1; 7 positions agree with TRBD2. The CDR3 extends over 17 amino acids. Germline trimming cut 0 bases from V and 8 bases from J; bases unmatched to any gene: 13. Germline assignment: CDR1 SGHVS and CDR2 FNYEAQ. The CDR3 sequence: CASSLATRLASYHEQFF. The CDR3 DNA is TGTGCCAGCAGCTTAGCCACCAGACTAGCAAGTTACCATGAGCAGTTCTTC. Full variable domain (outside the CDR3, taken from reference TRBV7-6 and TRBJ2-1): GAGVSQSPRYKVTKRGQDVALRCDPISGHVSLYWYRQALGQGPEFLTYFNYEAQQDKSGLPNDRFSAERPEGSISTLTIQRTEQRDSAMYRCASSLATRLASYHEQFFGPGTRLTVL.

The chain combines TRBV10-3 with TRBJ1-4, with D possibly TRBD1 on 6 matching bases. Germline V gives CDR1 ENHRY, CDR2 SYGVKD. V was trimmed by 4 bases and J by 7 bases, leaving 13 bases between them. This CDR3 region has 14 residues. CDR3 amino acids: CAISGSGAVEKLFF. For the CDR3, the DNA is TGTGCCATCAGTGGTTCAGGGGCAGTTGAAAAACTGTTTTTT.

This clonotype was found a few times. This chain connects TRBV7-2 to TRBJ1-5; 8 bases map to TRBD1. The CDR3 consists of 15 residues. J lost 1 base, V lost 4 bases, and 3 bases had no gene match. Germline-derived CDR1 and CDR2 are SGHTA and FQGNSA. In DNA, the CDR3 is TGTGCCAGCAGCTCCAGGACAGGGAGCAATCAGCCCCAGCATTTT. Translated: CASSSRTGSNQPQHF.

This clonotype was counted ten times or more. This rearrangement joins TRBV27 to TRBJ1-1, with 9 nucleotides matching TRBD1. CDR3 length equals 15 residues. Germline assignment: CDR1 MNHEY and CDR2 SMNVEV (reference sequence). J was trimmed by 4 bases and V by 0 bases; bases with no gene match: 3. CDR3 region: CASSLSDRGSTEAFF. As DNA, the CDR3 is TGTGCCAGCAGTTTATCAGACAGGGGGAGCACTGAAGCTTTCTTT.

This clonotype occurred many times. The rearrangement links TRBV7-2 to TRBJ1-3; D ambiguous. The CDR3 is made up of 16 amino acids. Germline CDR1 SGHTA, CDR2 FQGNSA. The V end lost 1 base, the J end lost 0 bases, and 10 bases lay between the germline ends. As DNA, the CDR3 is TGTGCCAGCAGCTTAGAGTCCCCGTTCTCTGGAAACACCATATATTTT. The encoded protein is CASSLESPFSGNTIYF.

This clonotype was detected ten times or more. This sequence joins TRBV6-5 and TRBJ2-5; weak D call: TRBD2 (5 bases). Trimming took off 0 bases at V and 5 bases at J, with 13 bases between the two ends. The CDR3 contains 15 residues. CDR1 and CDR2 from the germline V gene are MNHEY and SVGAGI. The CDR3 protein is CASSYSRGSGETQYF. CDR3 DNA: TGTGCCAGCAGTTACTCAAGAGGGTCTGGGGAGACCCAGTACTTC.

This clonotype came up many times. It is likely a read error, because the conserved phenylalanine at the end of the CDR3 is missing. V is TRBV15 and J is TRBJ2-4; D is uncertain. The germline V gene encodes CDR1 LNHNV and CDR2 YYDKDF (reference sequence). V lost 3 bases and J lost 4, with 19 bases in between. The CDR3 runs to 17 residues. The DNA for the CDR3 is TGTGCCACCAGCAGCCATGGCCGATATAATCGAAAAAACATTCAGTACTCC. It is translated as CATSSHGRYNRKNIQYS.

This clonotype was seen only a few times. The V gene is TRBV6-2 or TRBV6-3, the J gene TRBJ2-2, with TRBD2 identical over 14 bases. Germline CDR1 MNHEY, CDR2 SVGEGT. The CDR3 contains 18 residues. V dropped 6 bases and J dropped 5; count of bases not matched to a gene: 11. This chain's CDR3 is CASRLHGTSGGPTGELFF. As DNA, the CDR3 is TGTGCCAGCAGACTCCACGGGACTAGCGGGGGTCCGACCGGGGAGCTGTTTTTT.

This clonotype was observed a handful of times. V gene TRBV28 combines with J gene TRBJ2-4; possibly TRBD2 for D (6 bases). CDR1 and CDR2 (germline): MDHEN, SYDVKM. The CDR3 has 15 amino acids. Between the trimmed V and J ends, which lost 5 bases and 9 bases, there was a span of 20 bases. The CDR3 DNA reads TGTGCCAGCAGTCTATCGGACATTCGGGGGTCCATTCAGTACTTC. Its translation is CASSLSDIRGSIQYF.

This chain joins TRBV18 and TRBJ2-2; 8 bases agree with TRBD1. Trimming took 4 bases from V and 1 from J; bases not matched to a gene: 5. CDR3 length: 16 residues. CDR1 and CDR2 (germline): KGHSH, LQKENI. Written as DNA, the CDR3 is TGTGCCAGCTCACGATGGACAGGGATGAACACCGGGGAGCTGTTTTTT. Translation gives CASSRWTGMNTGELFF.

This clonotype was observed many times. This chain links TRBV2 with TRBJ2-5; D gene uncertain. The CDR3 has 12 amino acids. The germline V and J ends were trimmed by 5 bases and 5 bases, with 9 bases remaining between them. Germline V lookup: CDR1 SNHLY, CDR2 FYNNEI. This CDR3 reads CASSYTVETQYF. The CDR3 DNA reads TGTGCCAGCAGTTACACCGTTGAGACCCAGTACTTC.

The chain carries TRBV7-2 and TRBJ2-4, with D uncertain. The CDR3 sequence is 15 residues long. V was clipped by 4 bases and J by 0 bases, with 10 bases between them. Germline CDR1 reads SGHTA; CDR2 reads FQGNSA. This chain's CDR3 is CASSSPVLAKNIQYF. As DNA, the CDR3 is TGTGCCAGCAGCTCCCCCGTACTAGCCAAAAACATTCAGTACTTC.